One TCR beta chain is described in this entry. This receptor's antigen is unknown. A read error may be the cause here, since a much bigger clone is one base away. These data originate in a study of T-cell reconstitution after alpha-beta-depleted transplantation in children (TCRdb year 2016). In terms of the full investigation: Using TCR repertoire profiling, the study quantitatively followed how T-cell immune reconstitution unfolded in children after TCRalphabeta/CD19-depleted allogeneic hematopoietic cell transplantation.

Trimming leaves V shorter by 4 bases and J shorter by 6 bases, with the junction holding 9 bases beyond the gene matches. The CDR3, from cysteine to phenylalanine, totals 16 residues. Just CDR3 DNA is preserved here, 48 bases in frame from base 1. Library preparation used PCR. The sample was run on an Illumina HiSeq 2500. To normalize quantification of the TCRbeta repertoire, the TCR libraries were built with molecular barcoding that relied on unique molecular identifiers. TCRdb trimmed public reads at Q25 via fastp, called clones via MiXCR and kept in-frame beta chains. One record per CDR3 amino acid sequence lists the most common genes and DNA. Recorded for this sample are approximately 340,000 distinct CDR3 sequences; around 10% of them occurred a single time. Less than 2.5% of the sample lies in the top ten.

This receptor was taken from a human donor who donated a stem cell graft to a child with acute lymphoblastic leukemia. Sequencing used PBMCs from the stem cell graft donor, obtained from the stem cell graft. The chain is encoded by TRBV12-3 or TRBV12-4 joined to TRBJ1-5, and TRBD1 matches 10 of the central bases. The DNA reads TGTGCCAGCAGTTCTGTCGGGACAGGGGATATTCAGCCCCAGCATTTT. Its protein reads: CASSSVGTGDIQPQHF.